This paragraph reports one T cell receptor (beta chain). The target antigen is unknown. The CDR3 loop spans 14 amino acids. From germline, CDR1 is LNHNV and CDR2 YYDKDF (reference sequence). Between the trimmed V and J ends, which lost 0 bases and 8 bases, there was a span of 13 bases. The record originates from a study of STAT3 mutations in large granular lymphocyte leukemia. TCRdb's table, derived via immunoSEQ multiplex PCR, lists solely in-frame clones and lacks some. The repertoire holds 35,000 to 50,000 clones, with roughly 77% as singletons. Study conclusions and caveats: Every T-cell large granular lymphocyte leukemia patient had at least one immunodominant TCR beta clonotype.

This receptor was identified in a human donor with T large granular lymphocyte leukemia. Some clones in this sample may be carry-over from other donors' samples. Material: PBMCs. V and J are TRBV15 and TRBJ1-2; TRBD1 might be the D (6 bases). CDR3 DNA sequence: TGTGCCACCAGCAGAGACGCAGGGGCTTGGGGCTACACCTTC. This sequence encodes CATSRDAGAWGYTF.